This is a list of T cell receptor beta chains from one sample in a study of blood T cell repertoires in COVID-19. Method: immunoSEQ multiplex PCR; TCRdb's copy keeps in-frame clones and lacks some. Of 250,000 or so clones listed, 65% to 85% are singletons. Sequences were obtained from peripheral blood. Source of these receptors: a human donor in a cohort sampled during active COVID-19. Each CDR3 is given with its conserved first and last residue. Fields, in order: clone size, V gene, J gene, D gene, CDR3 DNA, CDR3 protein. A D gene is named only where the DNA matches it firmly. The size of a clone is reported for some rows only, either as once, few or many, or as a class for expanded clones.

abundance: .
v_gene: TRBV7-9
j_gene: TRBJ2-5
d_gene: .
CDR3nt: TGTGCCAGCAGTACCACAGGGGGCGGGCGACTAGCGCCTCAAGAGACCCAGTACTTC
CDR3aa: CASSTTGGGRLAPQETQYF

abundance: .
v_gene: TRBV11-2
j_gene: TRBJ2-7
d_gene: TRBD1
CDR3nt: TGTGCCAGCAGCTTAGCAGACAGGGGGGCCTACGAGCAGTACTTC
CDR3aa: CASSLADRGAYEQYF

abundance: .
v_gene: TRBV6-9
j_gene: TRBJ2-3
d_gene: .
CDR3nt: TGTGCCAGCACCCCCAGCCCGGGACTGAACACAGATACGCAGTATTTT
CDR3aa: CASTPSPGLNTDTQYF

abundance: .
v_gene: TRBV14
j_gene: TRBJ1-5
d_gene: TRBD1
CDR3nt: TGTGCCAGCAGCCGAGGGACAGGGCCCAATCAGCCCCAGCATTTT
CDR3aa: CASSRGTGPNQPQHF

abundance: .
v_gene: TRBV18
j_gene: TRBJ1-1
d_gene: TRBD1
CDR3nt: TGTGCCAGCTCCATCGGACAGGCAGACACTGAAGCTTTCTTT
CDR3aa: CASSIGQADTEAFF

abundance: .
v_gene: TRBV6-5
j_gene: TRBJ2-5
d_gene: .
CDR3nt: TGTGCCAGCAGTCGCGGGCCTCTCCGGGAGACCCAGTACTTC
CDR3aa: CASSRGPLRETQYF

abundance: .
v_gene: TRBV4-2
j_gene: TRBJ2-5
d_gene: .
CDR3nt: TGTGCCAGCAGCCAAGATGCGGACAGGGCGGGAGGGGAGACCCAGTACTTC
CDR3aa: CASSQDADRAGGETQYF

abundance: .
v_gene: TRBV30
j_gene: TRBJ2-4
d_gene: .
CDR3nt: TGTGCCTGGAGTGTACCGGCCGTCCCCGGAGTGAACATTCAGTACTTC
CDR3aa: CAWSVPAVPGVNIQYF

abundance: once
v_gene: TRBV10-3
j_gene: TRBJ2-5
d_gene: TRBD2
CDR3nt: TGTGCCATCAGCCCAATAGGACTAGCGGGAGGAGTAGAGACCCAGTACTTC
CDR3aa: CAISPIGLAGGVETQYF

abundance: .
v_gene: TRBV5-6
j_gene: TRBJ2-5
d_gene: TRBD2
CDR3nt: TGTGCCAGCAGCTGGACTAGCGGGGTGCAAGAGACCCAGTACTTC
CDR3aa: CASSWTSGVQETQYF

abundance: .
v_gene: TRBV4-1
j_gene: TRBJ1-1
d_gene: TRBD1
CDR3nt: TGCGCCAGCAGCCGTTATCAGGGGGCGGACACTGAAGCTTTCTTT
CDR3aa: CASSRYQGADTEAFF

abundance: .
v_gene: TRBV6-4
j_gene: TRBJ2-1
d_gene: TRBD2
CDR3nt: TGTGCCAGCAGTGTGGGACTAGCGAACAATGAGCAGTTCTTC
CDR3aa: CASSVGLANNEQFF